Listed here is a single T cell receptor (beta chain). In its sample, this clone was seen once. What this receptor recognizes is not known. Compared with germline, one end of the junction differs, possibly owing to a read error. Using the deep immunoSEQ assay, multiplex PCR amplified TCR CDR3 regions from genomic DNA. Genomic DNA extracted from each cell subset was distributed evenly over all wells of several immunoSEQ 96-well plates, and each plate served as one replicate. For sorted subsets, around 0.2 ug of genomic DNA, equivalent to roughly 30,000 T cell genomes, went into each replicate PCR. Purified libraries were measured with a Qubit 3.0 fluorometer, size-checked on a Bioanalyzer 2100, and measured again with the KAPA Library Quantification kit. A separate single-read 150-cycle Illumina NextSeq 550 flow cell was used to sequence each immunoSEQ 96-well plate. In the paper's pipeline: Because the immunoSEQ output included only junctional sequences and no quality scores, the filtering could not be the same as the filtering used for full-length reads. Sequences were annotated with PyIR, a Python wrapper for IgBLAST v1.9, using IMGT germline references to assign V/J genes and CDR3. Reads with weak V/J assignments (E-value above 1e-6), missing CDR3, stop codons, out-of-frame junctions, or ambiguous translated residues were removed. V3J clonotypes were defined by identical inferred V gene, J gene, and CDR3 amino acid sequence. To compute the percentage overlap between repertoires, the number of shared unique clonotypes was divided by the size of the smaller repertoire. RTK rarefaction, the Chao1 estimator, and Recon v2.1 estimates of unobserved clonotypes were used to assess repertoire richness. For all TCRbeta clonotypes obtained by the gDNA method from a handful of donors, generation probabilities were computed with OLGA. Drawn from immuneACCESS, this table holds only the in-frame rearrangements with V and J called that TCRdb kept. Clones are partly lost; checked studies trace under half to an unresolved V gene and leave the rest unexplained. Clonal size and the V and J genes are those of that table, whereas D and trimming came from the DNA. In all, the sample holds 2 million to 3 million clones, and over 85% of those were seen once. Together, the top ten hold around 0.4% of the sample.

This sample was included in a study of shared clonotypes between healthy human individuals (dated by TCRdb to about 2020). About the study as a whole: A few men and a couple of women, aged 18 to 49 years, made up the cohort. For each donor, CD4 naive and CD4 memory were each given three plates, CD8 naive was given two plates, and CD8 memory was given one plate. To estimate repertoire size and how much clonotype sharing occurs between individuals, the study deeply sequenced the blood TCR repertoires of five or six healthy adults. To increase sequencing depth and limit assay-specific biases, TCR repertoire library preparation and sequencing were carried out by different laboratories using diverse techniques. Per donor, leukapheresis produced somewhere between about 0.8 and 9 billion PBMCs.

Study-wide findings and limitations: About 4.5% of naive CD4, 3.5% of naive CD8, about 2.4% of memory CD4, and about 0.4% of memory CD8 clonotypes were shared across four donors. Incomplete sequencing was indicated by rarefaction of sorted-subset datasets, despite the large sequencing depth. Clonotypes shared by all four sorted-subset donors showed higher generation probabilities than non-shared clonotypes. Pairwise subsampling indicated that sequencing depth was expected to affect the degree of clonotype sharing among donors. Only blood was sampled, and tissue TCR repertoires likely differ from those in blood. Estimated clonotype richness was generally larger for naive than for memory subsets. Because the study included a small number of donors, the genetic and exposure-history diversity represented was limited.

The donors were healthy, HIV-negative adults who had no recently reported acute infections or vaccinations. All donors were Caucasian adults living in Nashville, Tennessee, USA. CD4+ T cells were enriched by magnetic negative selection, after which naive cells were positively selected on CD45RA and the negative fraction was taken as the memory subset. Blood was obtained by leukapheresis, after which PBMCs were separated by Ficoll-Histopaque density gradient centrifugation and cryopreserved in liquid nitrogen vapor phase. Analytical flow cytometry was used to check the purity and quantity of each magnetically sorted T cell population. Genomic DNA was isolated from each sorted fraction and quantified by UV absorbance on a Nanodrop 2000c. Sequenced sample: naive CD4+ T cells from PBMCs. This specimen's cell subset or site label, interpreted: CD45RA+ positively selected. This sequence originates from a man in his late teens or twenties in good health. Some clones in this sample may be carry-over from other donors' samples.

This receptor has the CDR3 CASRVWDTGELFF. The bases read TGTGCCAGCAGGGTATGGGACACGGGGGAGCTGTTTTTT. In this chain, TRBV5-5 is recombined with TRBJ2-2; TRBD1 could be the D gene, as 6 bases match. From cysteine to phenylalanine, the CDR3 is 13 amino acids long. The kept DNA is CDR3 alone, 39 bases in frame from the first base. In the germline V gene (reference sequence), CDR1 corresponds to SGHKS and CDR2 to YYEKEE.